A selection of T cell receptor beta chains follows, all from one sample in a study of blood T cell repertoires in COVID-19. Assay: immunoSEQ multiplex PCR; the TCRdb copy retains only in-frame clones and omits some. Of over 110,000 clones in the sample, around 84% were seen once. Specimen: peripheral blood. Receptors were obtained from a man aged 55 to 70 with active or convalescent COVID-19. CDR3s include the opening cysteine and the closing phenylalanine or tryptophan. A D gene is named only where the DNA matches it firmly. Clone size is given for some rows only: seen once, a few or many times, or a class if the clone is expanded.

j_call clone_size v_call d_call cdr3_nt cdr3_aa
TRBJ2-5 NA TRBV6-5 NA TGTGCCAGCAGTTACGCGGGGGCAACAGGGGAGACCCAGTACTTC CASSYAGATGETQYF
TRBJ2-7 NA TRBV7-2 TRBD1 TGTGCCAGCAGCGCGGACAGGAGGACCCACGAGCAGTACTTC CASSADRRTHEQYF
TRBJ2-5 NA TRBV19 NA TGTGCCAGTCGGACAGACCAAGAGACCCAGTACTTC CASRTDQETQYF
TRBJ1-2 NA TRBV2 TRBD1 TGTGCCAGCACGCTTCCCGGGACAGGGGGCTATGGCTACACCTTC CASTLPGTGGYGYTF
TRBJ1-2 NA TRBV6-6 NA TGTGCCAGCAGTGACGCCCGCGAGGTTTATGGCTACACCTTC CASSDAREVYGYTF
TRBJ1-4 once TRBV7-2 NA TGTGCCAGCAGCTTAGAGGGTCAGGGAACTGAAAAACTGTTTTTT CASSLEGQGTEKLFF
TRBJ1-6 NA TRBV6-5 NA TGTGCCAGCAGGCTAGACAGAAATTCACCCCTCCACTTT CASRLDRNSPLHF
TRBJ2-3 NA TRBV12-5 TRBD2 TGTGCTAGTGGTTTGGTACCCGGGCGGGGGGGAACAGATACGCAGTATTTT CASGLVPGRGGTDTQYF
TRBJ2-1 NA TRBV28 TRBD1 TGTGCCAGCAGTTTAGTCTCTCCGGGACAGCCTTACAATGAGCAGTTCTTC CASSLVSPGQPYNEQFF
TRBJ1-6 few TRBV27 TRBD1 TGTGCCAGCAGGACATTCCTGGGGACAGGAGATCGAACCTCCTATAATTCACCCCTCCACTTT CASRTFLGTGDRTSYNSPLHF
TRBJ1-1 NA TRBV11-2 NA TGTGCCAGCAGCTATGACAGGAACACTGAAGCTTTCTTT CASSYDRNTEAFF